This TCR beta chain derives from a study of blood T cell repertoires in COVID-19 (TCRdb year 2020). At the level of the whole study: The collaborator samples originated in the United States, Italy and Spain and spanned the acute and convalescent phases of COVID-19. Where available, HLA class I and class II types were taken from metadata supplied by the sample provider and were not determined by assay-based typing. The material from the prospective study consisted of cDNA or gDNA derived from T cells, B-cell-depleted T cells, or PBMCs. The dataset comprised deeply sampled blood TCRbeta repertoires from subjects exposed to, actively infected with, or recovered from COVID-19. A de-identified subject ID, COVID-19 status, age in years and sex were almost always included in the sample metadata. The repertoires were released in a freely available public database meant as a resource for research on the immune response to SARS-CoV-2. Samples came from the ongoing ImmuneRACE study (first 160 participants) plus 1,254 subjects from 6 global collaborators. General study outcomes and caveats: How much clinical and demographic metadata was included differed by source and by participant, and the metadata was provided uncurated.

Each collaborating institution followed its own protocols to collect whole blood in K2EDTA tubes. Collaborator samples were shipped for TCRbeta analysis as frozen whole blood, isolated PBMCs, or DNA extracted from either sample type. The CDR3 runs 13 residues from the cysteine to the phenylalanine. Here the CDR3 DNA is all that survives: 39 bases in frame from base 1. The germline V gene provides CDR1 MGHDK and CDR2 SYGVNS. V is pruned by 4 bases and J by 4 bases, leaving 2 bases of the junction without a gene match. Remarks on this clone: Its binding antigen is unknown. No base qualities exist here, and no much larger clone lies one base off it.

TCRbeta CDR3 regions were amplified from genomic DNA using the immunoSEQ Assay, a bias-controlled multiplex PCR. The authors' analysis ran thus. Within the assay, amplification of reference gene primers was used to estimate how many nucleated cells each sample contained. To quantify the absolute abundance of each unique TCRbeta CDR3 rearrangement, sequence reads were collapsed and filtered. For each sample, productive Simpson clonality was calculated by taking the square root of Simpson's diversity index across productive rearrangements. As stored in TCRdb, this immuneACCESS dataset retains in-frame rearrangements with V and J assigned. A fraction of the clones does not appear; measured against another copy, unresolved V genes explain less than half of the discrepancy, and the remainder lacks a known reason. V and J calls plus clone size are reproduced from that table; the DNA served to infer D and trimming. This sample holds hundreds of thousands of clones; about 85% were observed only once. 13% of the sample is in the top ten clones.

The chain is made from TRBV25-1 and TRBJ1-2; 8 junctional bases match TRBD1. Sequencing input: peripheral blood. The receptor's source is a human donor in a cohort sampled during active COVID-19. This receptor carries the CDR3 CASSAGQAYGYTF. The sequence in DNA is TGTGCCAGCAGTGCGGGACAGGCCTATGGCTACACCTTC.